The next 11 T cell receptor beta chains were all read from a single sample in a study of blood T cell repertoires in COVID-19. TCRdb's table, derived via immunoSEQ multiplex PCR, lists solely in-frame clones and lacks some. The sample records around 130,000 clones, approximately 92% being singletons. The specimen was peripheral blood. These receptors were obtained from a man between 65 and 85 years old with active or convalescent COVID-19.

This clone appeared once. The chain joins TRBV18 to TRBJ2-7; D gene uncertain. Germline V CDR1 and CDR2: KGHSH, LQKENI. Trimming took 2 bases from V and 0 from J, leaving 11 bases between them. CDR3 size: 15 residues. The CDR3 loop reads CASSPSSAYSYEQYF. In DNA, the CDR3 is TGTGCCAGCTCACCATCAAGCGCCTACTCCTACGAGCAGTACTTC.

V and J are TRBV4-1 and TRBJ1-2, with 9 positions matching TRBD1. There are 13 residues in the CDR3. V gave up 4 bases and J gave up 7 bases; unmatched junction bases: 4. Germline values: CDR1 MGHRA, CDR2 YSYEKL. The CDR3 reads CASSLGTGFGYTF. The CDR3 DNA follows: TGCGCCAGCAGCCTTGGGACAGGGTTTGGCTACACCTTC.

J is TRBJ1-2 and V is TRBV7-9; 10 bases agree with TRBD1. Per the germline V gene, CDR1 is SEHNR and CDR2 is FQNEAQ (reference sequence). This CDR3 comprises 17 residues. V trimming: 5 bases; J trimming: 3 bases; junction bases outside the gene matches: 12. The CDR3 region is CASSTQPGQGPDYGYTF. The DNA for the CDR3 is TGTGCCAGCAGCACTCAGCCGGGACAGGGGCCAGACTATGGCTACACCTTC. The whole variable domain, filled in from reference TRBV7-9 and TRBJ1-2, reads DTGVSQNPRHKITKRGQNVTFRCDPISEHNRLYWYRQTLGQGPEFLTYFQNEAQLEKSRLLSDRFSAERPKGSFSTLEIQRTEQGDSAMYLCASSTQPGQGPDYGYTFGSGTRLTVV.

The rearrangement uses TRBV27 and TRBJ2-2; TRBD1 is a possible D gene (6 bases). V was clipped by 7 bases and J by 4 bases, with 13 bases between them. This CDR3 has 14 residues. Germline CDR1 and CDR2: MNHEY and SMNVEV (reference sequence). The CDR3 loop is CASKLGGVTGELFF. In DNA, the CDR3 is TGTGCCAGCAAACTAGGGGGAGTCACCGGGGAGCTGTTTTTT.

The rearrangement uses TRBV27 and TRBJ1-5; 9 bases fit TRBD1. The CDR3 runs to 14 residues. CDR1 MNHEY and CDR2 SMNVEV come from the germline V gene (reference sequence). V lost 4 bases and J lost 6; bases outside the gene matches: 4. CDR3 sequence: CASSSGQGRQPQHF. The CDR3 DNA is TGTGCCAGCAGTTCCGGACAGGGGCGTCAGCCCCAGCATTTT.

The rearrangement joins TRBV6-5 to TRBJ1-1; D possibly corresponds to TRBD1 (5 bases). Trimming pared 0 bases from V and 6 bases from J, leaving 14 bases between. The germline V gene has CDR1 MNHEY and CDR2 SVGAGI. This CDR3 region has 15 residues. The CDR3 region is CASSYSIQGGAEAFF. The CDR3 coding sequence is TGTGCCAGCAGTTACTCGATTCAGGGAGGGGCTGAAGCTTTCTTT.

J is TRBJ2-3 and V is TRBV3-1 (or the pseudogene TRBV3-2); 10 nucleotides line up with TRBD2. The V gene's germline CDR1 is LGHDT and CDR2 YNNKEL (reference sequence). CDR3 length: 17 residues. V dropped 1 base and J dropped 5; count of bases not matched to a gene: 9. Written as DNA, the CDR3 is TGTGCCAGCAGCCAAGCAGGGGCTAGCGGGAGATTAGATACGCAGTATTTT. Protein sequence: CASSQAGASGRLDTQYF.

This chain connects TRBV2 to TRBJ2-4; D is possibly TRBD1 (6 bases). Deletions cut 6 bases from V and 7 bases from J, with 19 bases between. The CDR3 is 15 amino acids. CDR1 is SNHLY, CDR2 FYNNEI, per germline. The CDR3 DNA sequence: TGTGCCAGCAGGGCAGAGACAGGCACTGCGAACATTCAGTACTTC. It translates to CASRAETGTANIQYF.

V is TRBV28 and J is TRBJ2-7, with D tentatively TRBD1 (5 bases). The CDR3 spans 14 residues. The V end lost 6 bases, the J end lost 2 bases, and 14 bases lay between the germline ends. Germline V lookup: CDR1 MDHEN, CDR2 SYDVKM. The DNA of the CDR3 is TGTGCCAGCAGCGCCCCCAGGGTTCCCTACGAGCAGTACTTC. It translates to CASSAPRVPYEQYF.

This clone appeared once. The chain employs TRBV7-9 and TRBJ1-2; D ambiguous. V lost 0 bases, J lost 8 bases, and 13 bases lay in between. The germline V gene encodes CDR1 SEHNR and CDR2 FQNEAQ (reference sequence). CDR3 length: 14 amino acids. The CDR3 DNA follows: TGTGCCAGCAGCTTAGCGTCCACCCCGGGGGGCTACACCTTC. Translation gives CASSLASTPGGYTF.

This clone appeared a single time. The V gene is TRBV6-1, the J gene TRBJ2-2; D is possibly TRBD2 (7 bases). The V gene lost 3 bases and the J gene lost 3 bases, with 14 bases spanning the gap. Germline CDR1 reads MNHNS; CDR2 reads SASEGT. The CDR3 is made up of 16 amino acids. The CDR3 loop reads CASSDLGGLDTGELFF. The CDR3 bases are TGTGCCAGCAGTGACCTGGGGGGGCTGGACACCGGGGAGCTGTTTTTT.